Sequencing of this T cell receptor beta chain was carried out in a study of CD8 T cells in ankylosing spondylitis (dated by TCRdb to 2016 to 2017). General notes on the study: The study profiled T cell receptor beta repertoires in healthy donors and ankylosing spondylitis patients to find disease-linked TCR variants. In total, the full study cohort was made up of 100 to 140 healthy donors and 25 to 30 ankylosing spondylitis patients. Peripheral blood samples were taken, and synovial fluid was additionally collected from ankylosing spondylitis patients.

This clonotype was seen repeatedly, ten times or more. It lacks a known antigen. It has no much larger one-base neighbor in the sample; base qualities were not kept. Sequenced on an Illumina HiSeq 2500. Quantitative 5'-RACE with molecular barcodes was the method used to prepare the TCR beta libraries. The authors' analysis ran thus. To identify disease-linked TCR variants, a new computational method was used, one built on a probabilistic model of VDJ rearrangement. In-frame beta chains were kept once TCRdb had trimmed the public reads at Q25 with fastp and called clones with MiXCR. Under each unique CDR3 protein, matching rows form one entry showing the most common genes and DNA. The V and J calls, along with clone size, are taken from TCRdb and not from the paper's own processing. The sample table holds about 420,000 distinct CDR3 sequences, of which 20% to 25% were seen once. About 16% of the sample is taken by the ten largest.

The CDR3 measures 13 amino acids from cysteine to phenylalanine. Kept here is only the CDR3 DNA, which spans 39 bases and is read in frame from base 1. Trimming takes 1 base from V and 8 bases from J, and the germline ends sit 10 bases apart. The germline V gene specifies MGHRA as CDR1 and YSYEKL as CDR2. The research as a whole found: Blood from ankylosing spondylitis patients appeared to be characterized by a TCR beta motif made up of under ten highly homologous amino acid variants. Some motif variants had previously been reported in the synovial fluid and blood of reactive arthritis patients, which suggests shared mechanisms of disease initiation. In peripheral blood, the disease-linked clones were found at relatively low frequencies and had a CD8+ phenotype. The disease-linked clones were reported to be significantly enriched in matched synovial fluid samples from ankylosing spondylitis patients.

The clonotype was recovered from a male donor with ankylosing spondylitis. This chain is built from TRBV4-1 and TRBJ2-3; no D segment can be confidently identified. Sequencing was done on a sample of blood, either unsorted or a sorted T cell fraction (not recorded which). The sequenced DNA: TGCGCCAGCAGCCAAGTCGGCCTCACTACGCAGTATTTT. It specifies CASSQVGLTTQYF.